These T cell receptor beta chains were read from a single sample in a study of T-cell memory formation after mild COVID-19. From the 5' RACE reads, TCRdb called clonotypes with MiXCR, one entry per CDR3 protein. Counted here are approximately 250,000 distinct CDR3 sequences, around 17% occurring once; the ten biggest clones make up roughly a fifth. The sequenced sample consisted of PBMCs or a T cell subset sorted from them (not recorded which). All receptors derive from a young man who had mild COVID-19 (a few samples of this study predate the infection). Cell type and time point are not known. Each CDR3 is given with its conserved first and last residue. Fields, in order: J gene, D gene, V gene, clone size, CDR3 DNA, CDR3 protein. A D gene is named only where the DNA matches it firmly. Some rows have no size entry. The others give once, few or many, or a class for an expanded clone.

j_gene: TRBJ2-7; d_gene: -; v_gene: TRBV7-3; abundance: -; CDR3nt: TGTGCCAGCAGCCCTACTATGGACAGTTCAGAGCAGTACTTC; CDR3aa: CASSPTMDSSEQYF
j_gene: TRBJ2-2; d_gene: -; v_gene: TRBV7-6; abundance: few; CDR3nt: TGTGCCAGCAGCTGGACGGGGGCAGCCGGGGAGCTGTTTTTT; CDR3aa: CASSWTGAAGELFF
j_gene: TRBJ2-5; d_gene: -; v_gene: TRBV12-3/TRBV12-4; abundance: -; CDR3nt: TGTGCCAGCGGGGGACGGTCCCAAGAGACCCAGTACTTC; CDR3aa: CASGGRSQETQYF
j_gene: TRBJ1-2; d_gene: -; v_gene: TRBV7-3; abundance: many; CDR3nt: TGTGCCAGCAGCAAGCAGGGAGGGGACTATGGCTACACCTTC; CDR3aa: CASSKQGGDYGYTF
j_gene: TRBJ2-1; d_gene: -; v_gene: TRBV6-6; abundance: -; CDR3nt: TGTGCCAGCAGTTTTGGGGCTGGGGGCATTGCTTTTGAGCAGTTCTTC; CDR3aa: CASSFGAGGIAFEQFF
j_gene: TRBJ1-1; d_gene: -; v_gene: TRBV6-2/TRBV6-3; abundance: few; CDR3nt: TGTGCCAGCAGTTACTCGCCAGGGGACACTGAAGCTTTCTTT; CDR3aa: CASSYSPGDTEAFF
j_gene: TRBJ1-5; d_gene: -; v_gene: TRBV20-1; abundance: -; CDR3nt: TGCAGTGCTAGAGATGGGACCCAGCCCCAGCATTTT; CDR3aa: CSARDGTQPQHF
j_gene: TRBJ2-7; d_gene: TRBD1; v_gene: TRBV6-2/TRBV6-3; abundance: -; CDR3nt: TGTGCCAGCAGTTTTAGGGGGCGTGCGTCTTACGAGCAGTACTTC; CDR3aa: CASSFRGRASYEQYF
j_gene: TRBJ2-1; d_gene: -; v_gene: TRBV7-2; abundance: -; CDR3nt: TGTGCCAGCAGACCGGCTTCCAATGAGCAGTTCTTC; CDR3aa: CASRPASNEQFF
j_gene: TRBJ2-7; d_gene: -; v_gene: TRBV24-1; abundance: few; CDR3nt: TGTGCCACCAGTGATTTGCCACTAGCACCCTCCTACGAGCAGTACTTC; CDR3aa: CATSDLPLAPSYEQYF
j_gene: TRBJ1-1; d_gene: -; v_gene: TRBV29-1; abundance: -; CDR3nt: TGCAGCGGAGGGAATGTTGAAGCTTTCTTT; CDR3aa: CSGGNVEAFF
j_gene: TRBJ1-1; d_gene: TRBD1; v_gene: TRBV7-2; abundance: few; CDR3nt: TGTGCCAGCAGCCCTCGACAGGGCTTAACTGAAGCTTTCTTT; CDR3aa: CASSPRQGLTEAFF
j_gene: TRBJ2-5; d_gene: TRBD1; v_gene: TRBV24-1; abundance: -; CDR3nt: TGTGCCACCAGTGATACCGGGACAGGGGGTGAGACCCAGTACTTC; CDR3aa: CATSDTGTGGETQYF
j_gene: TRBJ1-1; d_gene: TRBD1; v_gene: TRBV5-5; abundance: -; CDR3nt: TGTGCCAGCAGCAGATCCACAGGGGTGGTGAACACTGAAGCTTTCTTT; CDR3aa: CASSRSTGVVNTEAFF
j_gene: TRBJ2-1; d_gene: -; v_gene: TRBV6-2/TRBV6-3; abundance: many; CDR3nt: TGTGCCAGCAGCGAACCCTTAAGGACTAAGTTCTTC; CDR3aa: CASSEPLRTKFF
j_gene: TRBJ2-5; d_gene: -; v_gene: TRBV7-7; abundance: few; CDR3nt: TGTGCCAGCAGCCTCCGAAGGGGGGGGACCCAGTACTTC; CDR3aa: CASSLRRGGTQYF
j_gene: TRBJ1-1; d_gene: -; v_gene: TRBV2; abundance: -; CDR3nt: TGTGCCAGCAATCCGGAGGGCGCGAACACTGAAGCTTTCTTT; CDR3aa: CASNPEGANTEAFF
j_gene: TRBJ2-5; d_gene: -; v_gene: TRBV7-3; abundance: few; CDR3nt: TGTGCCAGCAGCTTAAGGCAGGGGCCCCAAGAGACCCAGTACTTC; CDR3aa: CASSLRQGPQETQYF
j_gene: TRBJ1-6; d_gene: -; v_gene: TRBV6-2/TRBV6-3; abundance: -; CDR3nt: TGTGCCAGCAGTTCCGAGGAGACAGAAGCTTCACCCCTCCACTTT; CDR3aa: CASSSEETEASPLHF
j_gene: TRBJ1-1; d_gene: -; v_gene: TRBV5-1; abundance: -; CDR3nt: TGCGCCAGCAGCTTGGACGCTAGTACTGAAGCTTTCTTT; CDR3aa: CASSLDASTEAFF
j_gene: TRBJ2-4; d_gene: -; v_gene: TRBV19; abundance: -; CDR3nt: TGTGCCAGTAGTATAACGGGGGAGCAGGCCAAAAACATTCAGTACTTC; CDR3aa: CASSITGEQAKNIQYF
j_gene: TRBJ1-2; d_gene: TRBD1; v_gene: TRBV4-1; abundance: -; CDR3nt: TGCGCCAGCAGCCAAGAGGACAGGACTAGGGGCTACACCTTC; CDR3aa: CASSQEDRTRGYTF
j_gene: TRBJ2-3; d_gene: TRBD2; v_gene: TRBV28; abundance: -; CDR3nt: TGTGCCAGCAGTTCCGTTGACAGCGGGGAACTTAAAGATACGCAGTATTTT; CDR3aa: CASSSVDSGELKDTQYF
j_gene: TRBJ1-2; d_gene: -; v_gene: TRBV5-1; abundance: -; CDR3nt: TGCGCCAGCAGCTTGGCCGGGACGAGCTATGGCTACACCTTC; CDR3aa: CASSLAGTSYGYTF
j_gene: TRBJ1-4; d_gene: TRBD1; v_gene: TRBV2; abundance: few; CDR3nt: TGTGCCAGCAGAACAGGGGATGGTGAAAAACTGTTTTTT; CDR3aa: CASRTGDGEKLFF
j_gene: TRBJ2-3; d_gene: -; v_gene: TRBV7-3; abundance: few; CDR3nt: TGTGCCAGCAGCCCCTCGGCCCGCATAAATACGCAGTATTTT; CDR3aa: CASSPSARINTQYF
j_gene: TRBJ2-6; d_gene: -; v_gene: TRBV21-1; abundance: -; CDR3nt: TGTGCCAGCAGCAACGACAGGTTGGAGGGCGTCCTGACTTTC; CDR3aa: CASSNDRLEGVLTF
j_gene: TRBJ1-6; d_gene: TRBD1; v_gene: TRBV11-2; abundance: many; CDR3nt: TGTGCCAGCAGCAGACAGGGGCCTACCAATTCACCCCTCCACTTT; CDR3aa: CASSRQGPTNSPLHF
j_gene: TRBJ2-3; d_gene: -; v_gene: TRBV3-1; abundance: -; CDR3nt: TGTGCCAGCAGCCAAGAAAGGAATCCTAGCAAAGATACGCAGTATTTT; CDR3aa: CASSQERNPSKDTQYF
j_gene: TRBJ2-6; d_gene: -; v_gene: TRBV7-9; abundance: -; CDR3nt: TGTGCCAGCAGCTTAATGCAATCTGGGGCCAACGTCCTGACTTTC; CDR3aa: CASSLMQSGANVLTF
j_gene: TRBJ1-1; d_gene: -; v_gene: TRBV5-1; abundance: few; CDR3nt: TGCGCCAGCAGCTTGGGGGGCGGCGCCAGGGAGAACACTGAAGCTTTCTTT; CDR3aa: CASSLGGGARENTEAFF
j_gene: TRBJ2-2; d_gene: TRBD2; v_gene: TRBV20-1; abundance: few; CDR3nt: TGCAGTGCTAGCCTAGCGGGGGGCCGAAACACCGGGGAGCTGTTTTTT; CDR3aa: CSASLAGGRNTGELFF
j_gene: TRBJ2-3; d_gene: TRBD2; v_gene: TRBV7-3; abundance: few; CDR3nt: TGTGCCAGCAGCTTCGGAGGCGGGGGGCCAGATACGCAGTATTTT; CDR3aa: CASSFGGGGPDTQYF
j_gene: TRBJ2-1; d_gene: -; v_gene: TRBV7-2; abundance: few; CDR3nt: TGTGCCAGCACCGCCACTAGAAATGAGCAGTTCTTC; CDR3aa: CASTATRNEQFF
j_gene: TRBJ2-5; d_gene: TRBD1; v_gene: TRBV6-5; abundance: -; CDR3nt: TGTGCCAGCACCAACCTCGGGACAGGGCGAGAGACCCAGTACTTC; CDR3aa: CASTNLGTGRETQYF
j_gene: TRBJ1-3; d_gene: -; v_gene: TRBV3-1; abundance: few; CDR3nt: TGTGCCAGCAGCCAAGGGACCCGCTCTGGAAACACCATATATTTT; CDR3aa: CASSQGTRSGNTIYF
j_gene: TRBJ2-5; d_gene: TRBD2; v_gene: TRBV7-6; abundance: -; CDR3nt: TGTGCCAGCAGCTTATTTGGGACTAGCGGGCCGGAGACCCAGTACTTC; CDR3aa: CASSLFGTSGPETQYF
j_gene: TRBJ2-5; d_gene: -; v_gene: TRBV6-5; abundance: few; CDR3nt: TGTGCCAGCAGCAACACCAGGGGCAGTGGGGAGACCCAGTACTTC; CDR3aa: CASSNTRGSGETQYF
j_gene: TRBJ2-2; d_gene: -; v_gene: TRBV12-3/TRBV12-4; abundance: -; CDR3nt: TGTGCCAGCGTTATCACCGGGGAGCTGTTTTTT; CDR3aa: CASVITGELFF
j_gene: TRBJ2-3; d_gene: -; v_gene: TRBV28; abundance: few; CDR3nt: TGTGCCAGCAGTTTAAATAGGGGGGGAGCGGATACGCAGTATTTT; CDR3aa: CASSLNRGGADTQYF
j_gene: TRBJ2-1; d_gene: -; v_gene: TRBV7-2; abundance: few; CDR3nt: TGTGCCAGCAGCTCCGGGACTGACAATGAGCAGTTCTTC; CDR3aa: CASSSGTDNEQFF
j_gene: TRBJ2-5; d_gene: -; v_gene: TRBV3-1; abundance: many; CDR3nt: TGTGCCAGCAGCCAAGAAGGAGGCGGGCTCCAAGAGACCCAGTACTTC; CDR3aa: CASSQEGGGLQETQYF
j_gene: TRBJ2-2; d_gene: -; v_gene: TRBV11-2; abundance: -; CDR3nt: TGTGCCAGCAGCGGCCGCGGCGGGGTGGCCGGGGAGCTGTTTTTT; CDR3aa: CASSGRGGVAGELFF
j_gene: TRBJ2-2; d_gene: TRBD1; v_gene: TRBV4-3; abundance: -; CDR3nt: TGCGCCAGCAGCCAGGGTCCGGGACAGGGGTTCCAGGAGCTGTTTTTT; CDR3aa: CASSQGPGQGFQELFF
j_gene: TRBJ2-7; d_gene: TRBD1; v_gene: TRBV7-6; abundance: -; CDR3nt: TGTGCCAGCAGCTCTCGGACAGGGCTGGACGAGCAGTACTTC; CDR3aa: CASSSRTGLDEQYF
j_gene: TRBJ2-4; d_gene: TRBD1; v_gene: TRBV12-3/TRBV12-4; abundance: few; CDR3nt: TGTGCCAGCAGCCGACAGGGCCTAGCCAAAAACATTCAGTACTTC; CDR3aa: CASSRQGLAKNIQYF
j_gene: TRBJ2-2; d_gene: -; v_gene: TRBV20-1; abundance: -; CDR3nt: TGCAGTGCTTCCCCCGGGATCAACACCGGGGAGCTGTTTTTT; CDR3aa: CSASPGINTGELFF
j_gene: TRBJ1-3; d_gene: -; v_gene: TRBV30; abundance: few; CDR3nt: TGTGCCTGGAGTCCAAAGACTGGGGGCTTACGAGAAAACACCATATATTTT; CDR3aa: CAWSPKTGGLRENTIYF
j_gene: TRBJ1-6; d_gene: TRBD1; v_gene: TRBV7-2; abundance: -; CDR3nt: TGTGCCAGCAGCCCGATATGGGACAGGGGCGATCCGACCTCACCCCTCCACTTT; CDR3aa: CASSPIWDRGDPTSPLHF
j_gene: TRBJ1-2; d_gene: TRBD1; v_gene: TRBV7-9; abundance: few; CDR3nt: TGTGCCAGCAGCTCAGGGGGGGATGGCTACACCTTC; CDR3aa: CASSSGGDGYTF
j_gene: TRBJ1-3; d_gene: -; v_gene: TRBV14; abundance: -; CDR3nt: TGTGCCAGCAGCCAAGCACAGCTCTCCGGAAACACCATATATTTT; CDR3aa: CASSQAQLSGNTIYF